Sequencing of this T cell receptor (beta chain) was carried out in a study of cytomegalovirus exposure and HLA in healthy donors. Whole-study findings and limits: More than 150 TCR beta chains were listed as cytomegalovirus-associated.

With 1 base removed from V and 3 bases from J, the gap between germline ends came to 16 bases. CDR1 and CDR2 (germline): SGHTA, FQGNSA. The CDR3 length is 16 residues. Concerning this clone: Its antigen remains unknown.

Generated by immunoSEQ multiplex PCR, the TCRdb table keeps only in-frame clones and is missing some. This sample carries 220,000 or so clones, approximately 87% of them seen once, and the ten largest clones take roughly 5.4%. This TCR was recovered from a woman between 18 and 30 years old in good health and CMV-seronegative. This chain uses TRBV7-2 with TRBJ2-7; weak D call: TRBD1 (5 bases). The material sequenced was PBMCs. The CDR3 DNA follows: TGTGCCAGCAGCTTAGATTTCAGGGCTGACTTCTACGAGCAGTACTTC. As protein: CASSLDFRADFYEQYF.